This entry describes one T cell receptor (beta chain). Its antigen is undetermined. Relative to the germline gene, one junction end is altered; a read error may explain this. The sample comes from a study of vaccination effects on CD4 cells after COVID-19. There are 15 residues in the CDR3. Germline loops: CDR1 SGHRS, CDR2 YFSETQ. Whole-study results and caveats: Both infection-induced and vaccine-induced clones contracted markedly at late post-vaccination timepoints.

The ViraFEST assay expanded antigen-specific CD4+ T cells with viral peptide pools before sequencing. When around nine days of culture had elapsed, CD4+ T cells were isolated. Participants got two doses of BNT162b2 or mRNA-1273 vaccine. Among the vaccine recipients, none had a prior SARS-CoV-2 infection, and nucleocapsid antibodies were negative. The data were produced by immunoSEQ multiplex PCR, yet TCRdb's version contains in-frame clones alone and is incomplete. The repertoire holds about 61,000 clones, with around 78% as singletons. The starting material was CD4+ T cells from PBMCs cultured with HCoV-229E spike peptides, obtained after COVID-19 vaccination. This TCR was sampled from a human donor who received a COVID-19 vaccine. The chain has TRBV5-1 and TRBJ2-3; the match to TRBD1 covers 9 bases. CDR3 in amino acids: CASSLDRGDTDTQYF. CDR3 nucleotide sequence: TGCGCCAGCAGTTTGGACAGGGGAGACACAGATACGCAGTATTTT.